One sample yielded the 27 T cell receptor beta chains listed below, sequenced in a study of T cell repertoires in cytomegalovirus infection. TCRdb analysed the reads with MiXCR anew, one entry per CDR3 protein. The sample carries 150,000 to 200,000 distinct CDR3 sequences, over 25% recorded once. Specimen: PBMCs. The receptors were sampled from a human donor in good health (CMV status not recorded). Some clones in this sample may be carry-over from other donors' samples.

CDR3 sequence: CSASPTGVNQPQHF. As DNA, the CDR3 is TGCAGTGCTAGCCCGACAGGGGTCAATCAGCCCCAGCATTTT. The rearrangement uses TRBV20-1 and TRBJ1-5, with 8 bases that match TRBD1. With V trimmed by 3 bases and J by 3 bases, 4 bases remained unmatched. The CDR3 loop spans 14 amino acids. Germline V gene sequence: CDR1 DFQATT, CDR2 SNEGSKA (reference sequence).

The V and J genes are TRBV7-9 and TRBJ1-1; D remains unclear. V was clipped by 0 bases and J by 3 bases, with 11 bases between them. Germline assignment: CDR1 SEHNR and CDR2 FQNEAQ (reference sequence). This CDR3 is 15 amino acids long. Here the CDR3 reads CASSLAGSRDTEAFF. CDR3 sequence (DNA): TGTGCCAGCAGCTTAGCAGGTTCGAGGGACACTGAAGCTTTCTTT.

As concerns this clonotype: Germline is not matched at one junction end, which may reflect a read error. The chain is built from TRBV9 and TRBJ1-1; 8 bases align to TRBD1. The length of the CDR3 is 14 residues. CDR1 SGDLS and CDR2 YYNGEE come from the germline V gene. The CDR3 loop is CASSLQGGDTEDFF. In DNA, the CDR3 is TGTGCCAGCAGCTTACAGGGGGGGGACACTGAAGATTTCTTT.

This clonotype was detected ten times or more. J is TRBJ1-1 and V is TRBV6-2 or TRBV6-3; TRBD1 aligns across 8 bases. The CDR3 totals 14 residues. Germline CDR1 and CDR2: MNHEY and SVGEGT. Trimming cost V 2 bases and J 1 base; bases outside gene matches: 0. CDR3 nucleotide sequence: TGTGCCAGCAGTTACACAGGGGGGAACACTGAAGCTTTCTTT. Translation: CASSYTGGNTEAFF.

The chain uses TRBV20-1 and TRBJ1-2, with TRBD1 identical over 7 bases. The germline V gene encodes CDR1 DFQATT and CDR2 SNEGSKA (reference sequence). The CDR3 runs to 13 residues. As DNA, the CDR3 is TGCAGCCCCCACGGAGGGGGCTCGGGAGGCTACACCTTC. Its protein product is CSPHGGGSGGYTF.

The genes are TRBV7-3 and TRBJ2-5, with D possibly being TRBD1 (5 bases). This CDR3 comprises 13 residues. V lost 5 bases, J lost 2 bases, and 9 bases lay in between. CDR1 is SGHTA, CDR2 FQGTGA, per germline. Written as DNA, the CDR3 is TGTGCCAGCAGCACCCGACAGCAAGAGACCCAGTACTTC. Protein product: CASSTRQQETQYF.

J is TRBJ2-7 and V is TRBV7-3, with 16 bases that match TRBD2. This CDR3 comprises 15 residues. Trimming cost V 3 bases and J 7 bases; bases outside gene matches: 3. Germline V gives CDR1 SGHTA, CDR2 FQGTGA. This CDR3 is CASSLGLAGGNEQYF. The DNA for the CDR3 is TGTGCCAGCAGCTTGGGACTAGCGGGGGGGAATGAGCAGTACTTC.

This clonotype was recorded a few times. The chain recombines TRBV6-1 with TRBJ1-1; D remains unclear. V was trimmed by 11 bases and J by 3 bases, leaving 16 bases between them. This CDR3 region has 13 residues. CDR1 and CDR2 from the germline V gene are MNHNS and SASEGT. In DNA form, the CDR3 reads TGTGCCGGTGGACCCAAGAGGGACACTGAAGCTTTCTTT. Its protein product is CAGGPKRDTEAFF.

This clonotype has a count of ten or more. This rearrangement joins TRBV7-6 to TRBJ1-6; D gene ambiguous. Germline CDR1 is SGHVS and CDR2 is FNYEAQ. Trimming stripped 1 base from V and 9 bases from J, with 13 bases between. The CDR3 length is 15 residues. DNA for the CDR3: TGTGCCAGCAGCTTAGGTCCCCTGACGGGTTCACCCCTCCACTTT. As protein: CASSLGPLTGSPLHF.

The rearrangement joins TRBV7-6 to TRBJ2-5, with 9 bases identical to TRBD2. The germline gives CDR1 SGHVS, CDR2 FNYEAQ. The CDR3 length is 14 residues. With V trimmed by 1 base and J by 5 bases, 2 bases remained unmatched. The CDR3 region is CASSLVAGEETQYF. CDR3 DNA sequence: TGTGCCAGCAGCTTAGTAGCGGGGGAGGAGACCCAGTACTTC.

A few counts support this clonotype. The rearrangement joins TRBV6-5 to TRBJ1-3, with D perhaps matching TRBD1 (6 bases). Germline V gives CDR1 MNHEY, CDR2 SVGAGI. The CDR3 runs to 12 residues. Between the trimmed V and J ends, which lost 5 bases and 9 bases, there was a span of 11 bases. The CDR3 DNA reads TGTGCCAGCAGTACCACAGGGTCCACCATATATTTT. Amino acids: CASSTTGSTIYF.

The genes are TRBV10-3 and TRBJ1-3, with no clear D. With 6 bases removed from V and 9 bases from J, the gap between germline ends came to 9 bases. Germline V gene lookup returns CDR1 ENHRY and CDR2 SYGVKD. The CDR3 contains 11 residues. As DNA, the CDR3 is TGTGCCATCAGGTCTCGGGGCACCATATATTTT. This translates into CAIRSRGTIYF.

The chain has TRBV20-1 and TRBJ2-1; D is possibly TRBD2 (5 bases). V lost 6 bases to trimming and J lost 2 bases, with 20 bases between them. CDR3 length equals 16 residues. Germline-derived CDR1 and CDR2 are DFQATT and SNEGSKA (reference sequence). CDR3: CSARGSGRRPYNEQFF. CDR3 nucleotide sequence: TGCAGTGCCCGTGGGAGTGGCAGGAGACCCTACAATGAGCAGTTCTTC.

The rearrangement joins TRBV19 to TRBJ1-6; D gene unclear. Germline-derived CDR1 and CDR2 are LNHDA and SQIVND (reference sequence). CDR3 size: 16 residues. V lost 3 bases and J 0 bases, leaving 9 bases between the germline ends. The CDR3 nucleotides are TGTGCCAGTAGTATTGGATTTCTCTCCTATAATTCACCCCTCCACTTT. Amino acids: CASSIGFLSYNSPLHF.

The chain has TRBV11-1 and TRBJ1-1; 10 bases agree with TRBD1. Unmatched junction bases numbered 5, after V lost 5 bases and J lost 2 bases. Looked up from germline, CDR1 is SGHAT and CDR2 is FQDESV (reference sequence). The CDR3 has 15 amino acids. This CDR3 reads CASSQRQGANTEAFF. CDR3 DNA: TGTGCCAGCAGCCAACGACAGGGGGCAAACACTGAAGCTTTCTTT.

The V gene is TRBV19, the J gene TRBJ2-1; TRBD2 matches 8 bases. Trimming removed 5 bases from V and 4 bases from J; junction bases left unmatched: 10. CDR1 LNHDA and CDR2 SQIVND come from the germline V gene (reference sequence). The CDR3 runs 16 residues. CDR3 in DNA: TGTGCCAGTAGTCGTGGATCGGGGGGGAATTACAATGAGCAGTTCTTC. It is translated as CASSRGSGGNYNEQFF. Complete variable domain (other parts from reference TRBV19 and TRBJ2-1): DGGITQSPKYLFRKEGQNVTLSCEQNLNHDAMYWYRQDPGQGLRLIYYSQIVNDFQKGDIAEGYSVSREKKESFPLTVTSAQKNPTAFYLCASSRGSGGNYNEQFFGPGTRLTVL.

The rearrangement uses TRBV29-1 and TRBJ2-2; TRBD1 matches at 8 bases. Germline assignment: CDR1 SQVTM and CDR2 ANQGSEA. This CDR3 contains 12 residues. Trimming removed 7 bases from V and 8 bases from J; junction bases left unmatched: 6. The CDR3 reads CSAGQGVGELFF. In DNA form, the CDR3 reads TGCAGCGCTGGACAGGGAGTTGGGGAGCTGTTTTTT.

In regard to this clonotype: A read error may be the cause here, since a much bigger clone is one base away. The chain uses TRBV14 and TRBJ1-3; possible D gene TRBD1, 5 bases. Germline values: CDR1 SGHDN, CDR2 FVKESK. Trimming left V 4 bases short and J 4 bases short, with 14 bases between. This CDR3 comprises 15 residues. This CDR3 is CASSPGHIHGNTIYF. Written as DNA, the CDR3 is TGTGCCAGCAGCCCAGGGCATATACACGGAAACACCATATATTTT.

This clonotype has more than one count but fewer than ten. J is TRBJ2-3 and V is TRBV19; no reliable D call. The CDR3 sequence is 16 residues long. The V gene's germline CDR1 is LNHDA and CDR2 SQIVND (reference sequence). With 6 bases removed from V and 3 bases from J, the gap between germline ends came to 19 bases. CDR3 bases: TGTGCCAGTAGCATCTCCCCCGGGTTCGGAACAGATACGCAGTATTTT. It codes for CASSISPGFGTDTQYF.

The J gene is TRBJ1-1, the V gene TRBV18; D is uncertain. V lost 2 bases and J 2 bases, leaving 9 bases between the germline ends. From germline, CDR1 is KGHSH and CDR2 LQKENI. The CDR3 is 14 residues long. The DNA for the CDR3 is TGTGCCAGCTCACCATATGGGTATAACACTGAAGCTTTCTTT. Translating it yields CASSPYGYNTEAFF.

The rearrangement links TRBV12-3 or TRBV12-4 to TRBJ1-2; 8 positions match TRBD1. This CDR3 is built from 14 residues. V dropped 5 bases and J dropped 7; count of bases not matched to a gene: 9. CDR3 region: CASSPTGARIGYTF. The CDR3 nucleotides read TGTGCCAGCAGTCCGACAGGGGCTAGAATTGGCTACACCTTC.

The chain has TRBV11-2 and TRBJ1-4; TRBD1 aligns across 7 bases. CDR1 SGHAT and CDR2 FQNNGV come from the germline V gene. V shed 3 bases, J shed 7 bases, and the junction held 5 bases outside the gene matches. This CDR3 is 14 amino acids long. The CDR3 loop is CASSLTGIREKLFF. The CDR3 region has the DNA TGTGCCAGCAGCTTGACAGGGATACGTGAAAAACTGTTTTTT.

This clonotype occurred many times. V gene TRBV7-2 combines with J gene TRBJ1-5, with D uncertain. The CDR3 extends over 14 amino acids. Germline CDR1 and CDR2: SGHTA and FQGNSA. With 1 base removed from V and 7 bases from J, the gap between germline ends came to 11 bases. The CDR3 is CASSLGLGKQPQHF. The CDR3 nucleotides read TGTGCCAGCAGCTTAGGATTGGGTAAACAGCCCCAGCATTTT.

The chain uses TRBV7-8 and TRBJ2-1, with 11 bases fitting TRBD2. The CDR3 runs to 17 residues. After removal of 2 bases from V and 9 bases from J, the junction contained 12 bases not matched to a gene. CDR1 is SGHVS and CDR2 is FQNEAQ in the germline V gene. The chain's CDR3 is CASSLTRLAGLVGEQFF. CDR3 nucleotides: TGTGCCAGCAGCTTAACTCGACTAGCGGGGTTGGTGGGTGAGCAGTTCTTC.

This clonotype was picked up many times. The CDR3 reads CASSLDRANTEAFF. The CDR3 DNA is TGTGCCAGCAGTTTGGACAGGGCGAACACTGAAGCTTTCTTT. This chain uses TRBV7-2 with TRBJ1-1, with 8 bases aligning to TRBD1. V lost 6 bases to trimming and J lost 1 base; unmatched junction nucleotides: 4. Per the germline V gene, CDR1 is SGHTA and CDR2 is FQGNSA. The CDR3 is made up of 14 amino acids.

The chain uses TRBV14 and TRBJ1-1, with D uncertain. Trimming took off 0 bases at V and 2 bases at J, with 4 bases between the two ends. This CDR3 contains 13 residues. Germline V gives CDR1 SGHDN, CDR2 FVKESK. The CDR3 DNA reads TGTGCCAGCAGCCAAGAAACAAACACTGAAGCTTTCTTT. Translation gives CASSQETNTEAFF.

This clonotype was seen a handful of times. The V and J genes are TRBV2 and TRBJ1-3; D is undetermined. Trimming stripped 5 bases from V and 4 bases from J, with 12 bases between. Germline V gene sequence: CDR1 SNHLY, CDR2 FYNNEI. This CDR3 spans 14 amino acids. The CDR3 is CASSRIPPGNTIYF. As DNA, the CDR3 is TGTGCCAGCAGTCGAATACCCCCCGGAAACACCATATATTTT.